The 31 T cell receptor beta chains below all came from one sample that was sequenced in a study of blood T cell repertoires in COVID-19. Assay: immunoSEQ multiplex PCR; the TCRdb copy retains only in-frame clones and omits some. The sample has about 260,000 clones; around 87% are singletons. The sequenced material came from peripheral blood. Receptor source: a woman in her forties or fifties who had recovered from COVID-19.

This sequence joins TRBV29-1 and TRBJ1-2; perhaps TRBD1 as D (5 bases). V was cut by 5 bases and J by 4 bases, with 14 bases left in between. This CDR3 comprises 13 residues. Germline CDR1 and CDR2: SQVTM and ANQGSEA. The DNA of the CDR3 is TGCAGCGTTTCTAGGGGCAACGGCTATGGCTACACCTTC. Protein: CSVSRGNGYGYTF.

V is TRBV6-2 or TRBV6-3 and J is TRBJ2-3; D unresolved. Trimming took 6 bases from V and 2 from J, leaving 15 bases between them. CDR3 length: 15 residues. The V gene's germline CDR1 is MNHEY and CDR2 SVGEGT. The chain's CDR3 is CASSETRQSTDTQYF. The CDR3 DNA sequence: TGTGCCAGCAGCGAAACGAGACAATCCACAGATACGCAGTATTTT.

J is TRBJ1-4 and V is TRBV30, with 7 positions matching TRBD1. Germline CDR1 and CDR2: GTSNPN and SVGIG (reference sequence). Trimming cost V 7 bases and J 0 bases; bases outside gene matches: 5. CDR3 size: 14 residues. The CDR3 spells CASGQGATNEKLFF. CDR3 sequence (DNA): TGTGCCTCGGGGCAGGGGGCAACTAATGAAAAACTGTTTTTT.

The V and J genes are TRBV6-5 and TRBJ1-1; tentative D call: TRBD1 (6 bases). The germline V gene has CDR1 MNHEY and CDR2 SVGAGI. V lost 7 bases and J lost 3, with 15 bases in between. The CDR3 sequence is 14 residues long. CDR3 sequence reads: CASTGARGYTEAFF. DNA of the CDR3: TGTGCCAGCACTGGGGCCAGGGGATACACTGAAGCTTTCTTT.

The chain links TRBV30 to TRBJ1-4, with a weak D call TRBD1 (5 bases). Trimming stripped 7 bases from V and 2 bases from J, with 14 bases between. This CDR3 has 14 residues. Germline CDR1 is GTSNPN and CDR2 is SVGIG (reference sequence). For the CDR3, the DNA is TGTGCCTCCCCCAATAGGGGTACTAATGAAAAACTGTTTTTT. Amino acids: CASPNRGTNEKLFF.

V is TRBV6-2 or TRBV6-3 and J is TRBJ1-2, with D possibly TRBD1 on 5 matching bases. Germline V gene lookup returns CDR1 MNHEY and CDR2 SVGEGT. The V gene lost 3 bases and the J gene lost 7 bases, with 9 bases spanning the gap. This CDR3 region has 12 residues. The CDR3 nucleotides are TGTGCCAGCAGTTATCGACAGACTGGCTACACCTTC. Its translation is CASSYRQTGYTF.

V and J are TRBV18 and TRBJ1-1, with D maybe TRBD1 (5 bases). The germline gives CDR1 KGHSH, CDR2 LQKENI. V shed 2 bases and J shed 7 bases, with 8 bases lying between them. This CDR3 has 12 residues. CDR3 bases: TGTGCCAGCTCACCAGGAAGGGGTGAAGCTTTCTTT. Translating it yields CASSPGRGEAFF.

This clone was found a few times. CDR3 residues: CASSSPGTGWSTIYF. The DNA of the CDR3 is TGTGCCAGCAGCTCCCCCGGGACAGGGTGGTCCACCATATATTTT. The chain uses TRBV7-2 and TRBJ1-3, with 9 bases that match TRBD1. Germline values: CDR1 SGHTA, CDR2 FQGNSA. Trimming took 4 bases from V and 9 from J; bases not matched to a gene: 10. The CDR3 is 15 residues long.

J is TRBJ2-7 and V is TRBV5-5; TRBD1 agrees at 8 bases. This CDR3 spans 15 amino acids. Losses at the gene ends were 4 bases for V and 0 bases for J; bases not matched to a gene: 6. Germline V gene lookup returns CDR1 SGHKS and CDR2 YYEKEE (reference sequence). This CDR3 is CASSPWTGSSYEQYF. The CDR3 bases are TGTGCCAGCAGCCCGTGGACAGGGAGCTCCTACGAGCAGTACTTC.

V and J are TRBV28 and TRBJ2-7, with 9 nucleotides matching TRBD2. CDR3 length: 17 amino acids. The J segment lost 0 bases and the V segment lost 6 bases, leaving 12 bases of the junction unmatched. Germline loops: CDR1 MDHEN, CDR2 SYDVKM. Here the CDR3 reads CASRRVGLAGSSYEQYF. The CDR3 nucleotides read TGTGCCAGCAGAAGAGTGGGGCTAGCGGGGAGCTCCTACGAGCAGTACTTC.

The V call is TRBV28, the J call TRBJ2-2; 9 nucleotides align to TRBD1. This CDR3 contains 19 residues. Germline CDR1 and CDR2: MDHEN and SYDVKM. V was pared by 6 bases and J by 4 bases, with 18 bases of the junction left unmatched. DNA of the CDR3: TGTGCCAGCAGCACTCGGCTCACTACAGGGGGCAAACTCACCGGGGAGCTGTTTTTT. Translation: CASSTRLTTGGKLTGELFF.

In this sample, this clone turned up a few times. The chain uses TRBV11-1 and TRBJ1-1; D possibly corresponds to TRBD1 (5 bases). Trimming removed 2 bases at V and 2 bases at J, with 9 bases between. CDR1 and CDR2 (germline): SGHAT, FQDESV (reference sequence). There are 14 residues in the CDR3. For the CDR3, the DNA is TGTGCCAGCAGCTTAACAGGTCCTAACACTGAAGCTTTCTTT. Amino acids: CASSLTGPNTEAFF.

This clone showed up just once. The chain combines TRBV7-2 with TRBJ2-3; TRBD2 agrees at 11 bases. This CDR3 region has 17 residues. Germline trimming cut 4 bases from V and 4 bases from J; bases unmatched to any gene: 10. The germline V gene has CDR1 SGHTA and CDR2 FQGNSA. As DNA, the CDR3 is TGTGCCAGCAGCTCGACTCGGACTAGCGGGCCGGCAGATACGCAGTATTTT. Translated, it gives CASSSTRTSGPADTQYF.

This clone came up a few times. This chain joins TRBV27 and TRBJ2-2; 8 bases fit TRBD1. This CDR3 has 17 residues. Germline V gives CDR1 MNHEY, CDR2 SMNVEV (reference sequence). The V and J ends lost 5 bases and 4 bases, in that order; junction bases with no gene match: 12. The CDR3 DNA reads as TGTGCCAGCAGTCTCAACGCGTGGACAGGGAGCACCGGGGAGCTGTTTTTT. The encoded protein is CASSLNAWTGSTGELFF.

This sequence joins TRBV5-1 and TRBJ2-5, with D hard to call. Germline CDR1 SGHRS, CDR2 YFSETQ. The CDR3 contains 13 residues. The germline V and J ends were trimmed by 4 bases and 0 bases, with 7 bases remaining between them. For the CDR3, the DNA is TGCGCCAGCAGCCAGAATTACCAAGAGACCCAGTACTTC. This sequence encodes CASSQNYQETQYF. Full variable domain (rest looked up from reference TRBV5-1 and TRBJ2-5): KAGVTQTPRYLIKTRGQQVTLSCSPISGHRSVSWYQQTPGQGLQFLFEYFSETQRNKGNFPGRFSGRQFSNSRSEMNVSTLELGDSALYLCASSQNYQETQYFGPGTRLLVL.

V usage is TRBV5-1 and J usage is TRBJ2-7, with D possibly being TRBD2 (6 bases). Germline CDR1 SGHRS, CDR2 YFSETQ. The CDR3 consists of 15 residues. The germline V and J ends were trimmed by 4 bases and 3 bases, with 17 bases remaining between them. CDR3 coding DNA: TGCGCCAGCAGCACAGAACCGGGGGTGGTCTACGAGCAGTACTTC. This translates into CASSTEPGVVYEQYF.

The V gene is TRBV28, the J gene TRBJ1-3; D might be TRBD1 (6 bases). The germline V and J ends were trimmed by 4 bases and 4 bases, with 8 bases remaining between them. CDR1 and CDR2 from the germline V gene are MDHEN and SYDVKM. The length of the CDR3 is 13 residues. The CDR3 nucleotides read TGTGCCAGCAGTTGGGGGCGCGGAAACACCATATATTTT. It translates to CASSWGRGNTIYF. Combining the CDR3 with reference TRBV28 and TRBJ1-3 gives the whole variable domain DVKVTQSSRYLVKRTGEKVFLECVQDMDHENMFWYRQDPGLGLRLIYFSYDVKMKEKGDIPEGYSVSREKKERFSLILESASTNQTSMYLCASSWGRGNTIYFGEGSWLTVV.

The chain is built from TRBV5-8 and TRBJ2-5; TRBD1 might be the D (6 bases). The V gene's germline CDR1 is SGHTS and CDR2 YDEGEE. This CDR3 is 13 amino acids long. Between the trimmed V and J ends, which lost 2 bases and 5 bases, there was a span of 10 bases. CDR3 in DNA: TGTGCCAGCAGCTTTGGTCAGGGGGAGACCCAGTACTTC. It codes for CASSFGQGETQYF.

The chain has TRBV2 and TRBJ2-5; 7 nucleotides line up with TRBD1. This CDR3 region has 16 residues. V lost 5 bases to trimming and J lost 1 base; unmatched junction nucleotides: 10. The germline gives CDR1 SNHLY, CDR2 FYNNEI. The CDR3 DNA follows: TGTGCCAGCAGTTTACGTTTACAGGGGCTCCAAGAGACCCAGTACTTC. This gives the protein CASSLRLQGLQETQYF. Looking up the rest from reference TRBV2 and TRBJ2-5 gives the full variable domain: EPEVTQTPSHQVTQMGQEVILRCVPISNHLYFYWYRQILGQKVEFLVSFYNNEISEKSEIFDDQFSVERPDGSNFTLKIRSTKLEDSAMYFCASSLRLQGLQETQYFGPGTRLLVL.

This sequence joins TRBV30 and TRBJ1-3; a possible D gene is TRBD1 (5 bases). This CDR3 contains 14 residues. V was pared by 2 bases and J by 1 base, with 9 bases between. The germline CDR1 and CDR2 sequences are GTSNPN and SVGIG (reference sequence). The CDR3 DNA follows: TGTGCCTGGAGTCGGACACTATCTGGAAACACCATATATTTT. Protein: CAWSRTLSGNTIYF.

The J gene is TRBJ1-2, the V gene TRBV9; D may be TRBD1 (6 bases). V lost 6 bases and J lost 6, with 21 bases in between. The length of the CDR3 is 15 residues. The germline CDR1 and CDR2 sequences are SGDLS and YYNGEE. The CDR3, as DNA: TGTGCCAGCACACCGATGGGGGCCACGGGGCATGGCTACACCTTC. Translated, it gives CASTPMGATGHGYTF. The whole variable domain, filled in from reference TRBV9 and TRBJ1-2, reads DSGVTQTPKHLITATGQRVTLRCSPRSGDLSVYWYQQSLDQGLQFLIQYYNGEERAKGNILERFSAQQFPDLHSELNLSSLELGDSALYFCASTPMGATGHGYTFGSGTRLTVV.

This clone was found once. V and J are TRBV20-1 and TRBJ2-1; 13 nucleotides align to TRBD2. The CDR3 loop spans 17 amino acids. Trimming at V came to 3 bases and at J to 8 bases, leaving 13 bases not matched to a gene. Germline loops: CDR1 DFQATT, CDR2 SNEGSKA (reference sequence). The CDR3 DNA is TGCAGTGCTAGTGCGGTTACGGGGACTAGCGGGATCTATGAGCAGTTCTTC. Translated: CSASAVTGTSGIYEQFF.

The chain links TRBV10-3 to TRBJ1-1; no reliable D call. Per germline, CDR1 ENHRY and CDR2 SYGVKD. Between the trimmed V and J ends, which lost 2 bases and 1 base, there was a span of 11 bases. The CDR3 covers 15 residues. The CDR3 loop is CAISEVLGGNTEAFF. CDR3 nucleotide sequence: TGTGCCATCAGTGAGGTGTTGGGAGGGAACACTGAAGCTTTCTTT.

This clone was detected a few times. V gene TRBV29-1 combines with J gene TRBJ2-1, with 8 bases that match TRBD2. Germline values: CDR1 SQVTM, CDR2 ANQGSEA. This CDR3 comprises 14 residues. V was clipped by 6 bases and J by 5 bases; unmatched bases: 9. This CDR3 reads CSVTIAGKNNEQFF. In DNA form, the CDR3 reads TGCAGCGTGACTATAGCGGGAAAGAACAATGAGCAGTTCTTC.

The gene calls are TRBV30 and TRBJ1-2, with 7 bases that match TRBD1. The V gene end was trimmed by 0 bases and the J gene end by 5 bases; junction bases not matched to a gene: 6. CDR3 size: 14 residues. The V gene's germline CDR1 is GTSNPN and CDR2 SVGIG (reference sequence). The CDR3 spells CAWSVRQGWYGYTF. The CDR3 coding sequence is TGTGCCTGGAGTGTGAGACAGGGATGGTATGGCTACACCTTC.

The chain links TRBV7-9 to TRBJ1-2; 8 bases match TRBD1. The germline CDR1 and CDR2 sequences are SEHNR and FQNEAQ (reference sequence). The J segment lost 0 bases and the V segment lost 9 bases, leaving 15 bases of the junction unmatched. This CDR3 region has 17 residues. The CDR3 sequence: CASFAAGGATTNYGYTF. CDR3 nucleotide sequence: TGTGCCAGTTTTGCTGCAGGGGGCGCTACTACTAACTATGGCTACACCTTC.

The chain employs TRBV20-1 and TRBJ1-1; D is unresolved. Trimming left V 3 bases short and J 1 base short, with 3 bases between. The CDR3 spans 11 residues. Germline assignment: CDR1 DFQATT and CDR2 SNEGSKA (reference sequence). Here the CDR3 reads CSASKNTEAFF. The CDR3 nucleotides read TGCAGTGCTAGCAAGAACACTGAAGCTTTCTTT.

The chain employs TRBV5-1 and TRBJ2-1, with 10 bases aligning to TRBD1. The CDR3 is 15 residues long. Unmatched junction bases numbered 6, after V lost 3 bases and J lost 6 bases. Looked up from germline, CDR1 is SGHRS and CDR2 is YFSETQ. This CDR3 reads CASSSGTGVGNEQFF. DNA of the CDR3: TGCGCCAGCAGCTCCGGGACAGGGGTCGGCAATGAGCAGTTCTTC.

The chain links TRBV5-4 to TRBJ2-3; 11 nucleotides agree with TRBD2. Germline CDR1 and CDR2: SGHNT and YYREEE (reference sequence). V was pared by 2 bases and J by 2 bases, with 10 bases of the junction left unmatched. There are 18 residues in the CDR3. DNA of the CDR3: TGTGCCAGCAGCTTTACGCGGGCTAGCGGGGGGACCACAGATACGCAGTATTTT. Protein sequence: CASSFTRASGGTTDTQYF.

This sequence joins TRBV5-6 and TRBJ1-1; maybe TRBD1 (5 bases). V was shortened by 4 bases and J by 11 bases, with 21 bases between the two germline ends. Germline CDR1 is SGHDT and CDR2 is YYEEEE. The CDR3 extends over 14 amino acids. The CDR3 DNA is TGTGCCAGCAGCCCACTTGGGAGGGGATGGACGGCTTTCTTT. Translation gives CASSPLGRGWTAFF.

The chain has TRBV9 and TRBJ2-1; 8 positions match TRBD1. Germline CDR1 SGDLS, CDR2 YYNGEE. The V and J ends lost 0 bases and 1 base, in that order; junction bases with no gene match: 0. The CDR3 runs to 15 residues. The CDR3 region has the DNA TGTGCCAGCAGCGTAGGGGACAGGTCCTACAATGAGCAGTTCTTC. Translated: CASSVGDRSYNEQFF.